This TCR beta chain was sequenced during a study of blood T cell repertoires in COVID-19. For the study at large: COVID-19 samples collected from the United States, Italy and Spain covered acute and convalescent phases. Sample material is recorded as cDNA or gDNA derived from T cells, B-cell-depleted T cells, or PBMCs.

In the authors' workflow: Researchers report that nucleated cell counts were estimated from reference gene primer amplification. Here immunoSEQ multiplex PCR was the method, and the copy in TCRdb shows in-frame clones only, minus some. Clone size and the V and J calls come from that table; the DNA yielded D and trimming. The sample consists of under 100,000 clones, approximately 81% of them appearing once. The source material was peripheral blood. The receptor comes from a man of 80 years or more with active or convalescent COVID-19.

CDR3 nucleotide sequence: TGTGCCAGCAGCACCCGGGACAGGGGGCAAGGTGGCTACACCTTC. Its translation: CASSTRDRGQGGYTF. The V call is TRBV7-9, the J call TRBJ1-2; 12 bases match TRBD1. The V segment lost 5 bases and the J segment 7 bases; nucleotides outside the gene matches: 8. CDR3 length: 15 residues. The germline CDR1 and CDR2 sequences are SEHNR and FQNEAQ (reference sequence).